The rows below give T cell receptor beta chains drawn from one sample of a study of shared clonotypes between healthy human individuals. Repertoires were generated with immunoSEQ multiplex PCR, while TCRdb's copy carries only in-frame clones and drops some. The sample consists of about 1 million clones, 60% to 80% of them appearing once. Specimen: memory CD4+ T cells sorted from blood. All receptors derive from a man younger than 35 in good health. Each CDR3 is given with its conserved first and last residue. D genes are given only for firm matches. Clone size appears in some rows only: once, few, many, or a class for an expanded clone.

>NA|NA|TRBV7-2|TRBJ1-2
TGTGCCAGCTCGGCGGACTATGGCTACACCTTC
CASSADYGYTF
>NA|NA|TRBV7-2|TRBJ1-1
TGTGCCAGCAGGATCACCCCCAGGGTAGAAGCTTTCTTT
CASRITPRVEAFF
>NA|NA|TRBV7-7|TRBJ1-5
TGTGCTAGCTTACGAGACAATCAGCCCCAGCATTTT
CASLRDNQPQHF
>NA|few|TRBV18|TRBJ2-3
TGTGCCAGCTCACTGAGCACAGATACGCAGTATTTT
CASSLSTDTQYF
>NA|once|TRBV6-1|TRBJ1-2
TGTGCCAGCAGCCCGAGAGGCTGGGCTGGCTACACCTTC
CASSPRGWAGYTF
>TRBD1|NA|TRBV30|TRBJ2-6
TGTGCCTGGAGTAGGGGGACAGCTACCTACTCTGGGGCCAACGTCCTGACTTTC
CAWSRGTATYSGANVLTF
>TRBD2|once|TRBV7-2|TRBJ2-7
TGTGCCAGCAGCCCCTGGGAGGGGAACGAGCAGTACTTC
CASSPWEGNEQYF
>NA|once|TRBV19|TRBJ1-2
TGTGCCAGTAGACCACAACAGGGCTATGGCTACACCTTC
CASRPQQGYGYTF
>NA|NA|TRBV15|TRBJ1-6
TGTGCCACCAGCAGACTCAGTGGGGATTCACCCCTCCACTTT
CATSRLSGDSPLHF
>NA|NA|TRBV11-2|TRBJ1-1
TGTGCCAGCAGCTTAGGCAGGGTGAACACTGAAGCTTTCTTT
CASSLGRVNTEAFF
>NA|NA|TRBV6-1|TRBJ2-7
TGTGCCAGCAGTGAACAGGGCTACGAGCAGTACTTC
CASSEQGYEQYF
>NA|NA|TRBV10-3|TRBJ1-1
TGTGCCATCACCTCGGGAGGGGGGAACACTGAAGCTTTCTTT
CAITSGGGNTEAFF
>NA|NA|TRBV4-1|TRBJ1-5
TGCGCCAGCAGCCAAGACCCCTATAGCAATCAGCCCCAGCATTTT
CASSQDPYSNQPQHF
>TRBD2|NA|TRBV27|TRBJ2-7
TGTGCCAGCAGTTTATCCACCGGGACTAGCAGCTACGAGCAGTACTTC
CASSLSTGTSSYEQYF
>NA|few|TRBV7-9|TRBJ1-2
TGTGCCGTTCAGTTCCAGAGTAACTATGGCTACACCTTC
CAVQFQSNYGYTF
>NA|NA|TRBV30|TRBJ1-1
TGTGCCGTATTCCACCTGAACACTGAAGCTTTCTTT
CAVFHLNTEAFF